Listed here are 23 T cell receptor beta chains from one sample, sequenced in a study of T cells in Graves' hyperthyroidism and ophthalmopathy. There were TCR beta CDR3 regions amplified from RNA transcripts. Using the HTBI primer set, a first-round RT-PCR was run on the TCR CDR3. TCRdb reprocessed the multiplex PCR reads via MiXCR and lists one record per CDR3 protein. The sample contains about 570,000 distinct CDR3 sequences, more than 45% of which appear only once. Sample: peripheral blood or thyroid tissue (not recorded which). The origin of the receptors is an adult woman with Graves' disease, either hyperthyroidism or ophthalmopathy (not recorded which).

This clonotype was found a few times. The chain recombines TRBV10-3 with TRBJ1-1; TRBD1 is a possible D gene (5 bases). Germline values: CDR1 ENHRY, CDR2 SYGVKD. V was pared by 6 bases and J by 3 bases, with 11 bases between. CDR3 length: 13 residues. The CDR3 nucleotides read TGTGCCATCAGCCTGGGGGGGGACACTGAAGCTTTCTTT. This encodes CAISLGGDTEAFF.

In this sample, this clonotype turned up a few times. The gene calls are TRBV29-1 and TRBJ2-7; 12 bases are shared with TRBD1. Trimming cost V 8 bases and J 8 bases; bases outside gene matches: 10. The CDR3 length is 13 residues. Germline V gene data show CDR1 as SQVTM and CDR2 as ANQGSEA. The CDR3 nucleotides are TGCAGCAAACCGGGACAGGGGGCGCCTAAGCAGTACTTC. It yields the protein CSKPGQGAPKQYF.

This clonotype was found a few times. The V gene is TRBV5-1, the J gene TRBJ1-2; the match to TRBD1 covers 7 bases. Germline CDR1 is SGHRS and CDR2 is YFSETQ. Trimming removed 3 bases from V and 2 bases from J; junction bases left unmatched: 4. CDR3 length: 14 amino acids. CDR3 sequence: CASSWTGANYGYTF. DNA for the CDR3: TGCGCCAGCAGCTGGACAGGTGCGAACTATGGCTACACCTTC.

This clonotype appeared many times. The rearrangement joins TRBV12-3 or TRBV12-4 to TRBJ2-7; the D is unclear. The CDR3 is 11 amino acids. V dropped 6 bases and J dropped 3 bases, with 6 bases sitting between them. The CDR3 coding sequence is TGTGCCAGCAGCTCTAACTACGAGCAGTACTTC. Residues: CASSSNYEQYF.

This clonotype was recorded many times. This rearrangement joins TRBV5-1 to TRBJ1-2, with 9 bases aligning to TRBD1. V trimming: 4 bases; J trimming: 3 bases; junction bases outside the gene matches: 7. Germline CDR1 SGHRS, CDR2 YFSETQ. The CDR3 contains 15 residues. The CDR3 nucleotides read TGCGCCAGCAGCCCAAGTAGACAGGGGGACTATGGCTACACCTTC. It codes for CASSPSRQGDYGYTF.

Concerning this clonotype: A much larger clone is a single base away; this may be a read error. The rearrangement links TRBV19 to TRBJ1-5, with TRBD1 identical over 8 bases. The V gene's germline CDR1 is LNHDA and CDR2 SQIVND (reference sequence). This CDR3 has 14 amino acids. The J segment lost 6 bases and the V segment lost 6 bases, leaving 7 bases of the junction unmatched. The CDR3 loop reads CASSLTGGAQPQHF. CDR3 sequence (DNA): TGTGCCAGTAGCCTTACAGGGGGAGCTCAGCCCCAGCATTTT.

The CDR3 here is CASSYLRQVMNTEAFF. CDR3 in DNA: TGTGCCAGCAGTTACTTGAGACAGGTCATGAACACTGAAGCTTTCTTT. The V gene is TRBV28, the J gene TRBJ1-1; D might be TRBD1 (6 bases). In germline, CDR1 is MDHEN, CDR2 SYDVKM. V lost 4 bases to trimming and J lost 0 bases, with 15 bases between them. This CDR3 has 16 amino acids.

V usage is TRBV7-2 and J usage is TRBJ2-7; 12 nucleotides align to TRBD2. The CDR3 extends over 15 amino acids. Trimming cost V 5 bases and J 6 bases; bases outside gene matches: 8. Looked up from germline, CDR1 is SGHTA and CDR2 is FQGNSA. CDR3 in DNA: TGTGCCAGCAGCCGATCTAGCGGGAGGGCGGGCGAGCAGTACTTC. Its protein is CASSRSSGRAGEQYF.

This clonotype was counted ten times or more. The rearrangement uses TRBV20-1 and TRBJ1-1; D is undetermined. Trimming removed 2 bases from V and 2 bases from J, with 9 bases in between. The CDR3 has 13 amino acids. Germline V gene sequence: CDR1 DFQATT, CDR2 SNEGSKA (reference sequence). The CDR3 reads CSARLEGNTEAFF. The DNA of the CDR3 is TGCAGTGCTAGACTGGAGGGAAACACTGAAGCTTTCTTT.

This chain links TRBV20-1 with TRBJ1-5, with 8 bases matching TRBD1. The CDR3 has 16 residues. V dropped 0 bases and J dropped 3; count of bases not matched to a gene: 7. The germline V gene has CDR1 DFQATT and CDR2 SNEGSKA (reference sequence). The DNA for the CDR3 is TGCAGTGCTAGAGATATGAGGACAGGGCACAATCAGCCCCAGCATTTT. It encodes CSARDMRTGHNQPQHF.

This clonotype was counted at least ten times. This sequence joins TRBV6-5 and TRBJ1-6; tentatively, D is TRBD1 (6 bases). The CDR3 consists of 16 residues. V was pared by 7 bases and J by 7 bases, with 20 bases between. CDR1 and CDR2 (germline): MNHEY, SVGAGI. This chain's CDR3 is CASTPLAWGRNSPLHF. CDR3 in DNA: TGTGCCAGCACACCCCTAGCTTGGGGGCGGAATTCACCCCTCCACTTT.

This clonotype was counted between two and nine times. The V and J genes are TRBV18 and TRBJ2-5; TRBD2 agrees at 7 bases. The CDR3 totals 13 residues. V lost 3 bases, J lost 5 bases, and 3 bases stayed unmatched. CDR1 is KGHSH and CDR2 is LQKENI in the germline V gene. CDR3 DNA sequence: TGTGCCAGCTCACCCCAAGCGGGGGAGACCCAGTACTTC. Its protein product is CASSPQAGETQYF.

There are a few counts of this clonotype. This sequence joins TRBV7-9 and TRBJ2-2; TRBD1 agrees at 8 bases. The CDR3 has 16 residues. Germline assignment: CDR1 SEHNR and CDR2 FQNEAQ (reference sequence). Losses at the gene ends were 2 bases for V and 5 bases for J; bases not matched to a gene: 7. The CDR3 DNA reads TGTGCCAGCAGCTTACCGTGGACAGGGTTGACCGGGGAGCTGTTTTTT. It specifies CASSLPWTGLTGELFF.

Concerning this clonotype itself: Because it lacks the conserved phenylalanine or tryptophan at the end, this CDR3 is likely a read error. The DNA is omitted, as the CDR3 cannot be located on it reliably, and the CDR3 follows TCRdb's listing. The V gene is TRBV14, the J gene TRBJ1-3; the table's D gene call, TRBD1, was not cross checked with the DNA. The CDR3 region is 10 residues in length, termini included. The germline V gene has CDR1 SGHDN and CDR2 FVKESK. Here the CDR3 reads CASSHPYRDT.

This clonotype was detected only once. The rearrangement uses TRBV5-8 and TRBJ1-4, with unresolved D. The CDR3 runs 14 residues. V lost 2 bases, J lost 8 bases, and 13 bases lay in between. Germline assignment: CDR1 SGHTS and CDR2 YDEGEE. The CDR3 nucleotides read TGTGCCAGCAGCTTTAGGCCGAGGTGGGAAAAACTGTTTTTT. Amino acid sequence: CASSFRPRWEKLFF. Full variable domain (rest looked up from reference TRBV5-8 and TRBJ1-4): EAGVTQSPTHLIKTRGQQATLRCSPISGHTSVYWYQQALGLGLQFLLWYDEGEERNRGNFPPRFSGRQFPNYSSELNVNALELEDSALYLCASSFRPRWEKLFFGSGTQLSVL.

The sample holds many counts of this clonotype. The V call is TRBV20-1, the J call TRBJ2-2; tentatively, D is TRBD2 (6 bases). The germline V gene encodes CDR1 DFQATT and CDR2 SNEGSKA (reference sequence). The V end was cut by 4 bases, the J end by 3 bases, with 15 bases between. This CDR3 spans 15 amino acids. The CDR3 nucleotides are TGCAGTGCTACCTACATGGGGGGTGACACCGGGGAGCTGTTTTTT. It translates to CSATYMGGDTGELFF.

This clonotype was counted many times. The rearrangement uses TRBV20-1 and TRBJ1-5; TRBD1 aligns across 11 bases. The CDR3 consists of 14 residues. CDR1 and CDR2 (germline): DFQATT, SNEGSKA (reference sequence). V gave up 5 bases and J gave up 4 bases; unmatched junction bases: 4. CDR3 DNA sequence: TGCAGTGCTCGGACAGGGGGCGCGAATCAGCCCCAGCATTTT. Its translation: CSARTGGANQPQHF.

The J gene is TRBJ1-6, the V gene TRBV4-3, with D unclear. V was clipped by 5 bases and J by 10 bases, with 15 bases between them. The CDR3 spans 14 residues. Per the germline V gene, CDR1 is LGHNA and CDR2 is YSLEER. In DNA form, the CDR3 reads TGCGCCAGCAGCAAGGAACAAGAGGGCTCACCCCTCCACTTT. This gives the protein CASSKEQEGSPLHF.

This clonotype was detected only a few times. The V gene is TRBV19, the J gene TRBJ1-2; 7 bases match TRBD1. This CDR3 is built from 13 residues. Trimming at V came to 4 bases and at J to 8 bases, leaving 7 bases not matched to a gene. Germline V lookup: CDR1 LNHDA, CDR2 SQIVND (reference sequence). The CDR3 DNA follows: TGTGCCAGTAGTAGAGACAGGGTAGGCGGCTACACCTTC. It yields the protein CASSRDRVGGYTF.

This clonotype was counted many times. This sequence joins TRBV20-1 and TRBJ1-2; unclear D gene. Germline V gene data show CDR1 as DFQATT and CDR2 as SNEGSKA (reference sequence). This CDR3 region has 14 residues. Trimming removed 0 bases from V and 6 bases from J, with 14 bases in between. CDR3 amino acids: CSARDYNTSHGYTF. CDR3 bases: TGCAGTGCTAGAGATTACAACACCTCCCATGGCTACACCTTC.

V gene TRBV10-2 combines with J gene TRBJ1-6; D is unclear. CDR3 length: 12 residues. The V gene lost 8 bases and the J gene lost 10 bases, with 12 bases spanning the gap. Germline assignment: CDR1 WSHSY and CDR2 SAAADI. CDR3 loop: CASLGRESPLHF. The CDR3 bases are TGCGCCAGCTTAGGACGGGAGTCACCCCTCCACTTT.

On this clonotype itself: The conserved phenylalanine or tryptophan normally closing the CDR3 is absent here, so this likely arose from a read error. V gene TRBV7-2 combines with J gene TRBJ1-5; D uncertain. There are 9 residues in the CDR3. In germline, CDR1 is SGHTA, CDR2 FQGNSA. V lost 1 base and J 13 bases, leaving 2 bases between the germline ends. CDR3 sequence (DNA): TGTGCCAGCAGCTTAGGGCAGCATTAT. It translates to CASSLGQHY.

The chain is built from TRBV9 and TRBJ2-6, with D uncertain. CDR3 length: 12 amino acids. The ends were cut back, 0 bases at V and 9 bases at J, with 4 bases in the middle. The germline V gene encodes CDR1 SGDLS and CDR2 YYNGEE. CDR3 protein: CASSVVGNVLTF. The DNA of the CDR3 is TGTGCCAGCAGCGTAGTGGGCAACGTCCTGACTTTC.